The rows below give T cell receptor beta chains drawn from one sample of a study of blood T cell repertoires in COVID-19. Clones were sequenced by immunoSEQ multiplex PCR, and TCRdb holds only the in-frame ones, with some missing. The repertoire consists of under 250,000 clones, with roughly 90% occurring once and the leading ten covering 2.6%. Material: PBMCs or T cells enriched from blood (not recorded which). The receptors stem from a woman in her thirties with acute COVID-19. Each CDR3 is given with its conserved first and last residue. A D gene is named only where the DNA matches it firmly. The listing skips clone size in some rows; elsewhere it reads once, few, many or a size class.

J gene	V gene	D gene	clone size	CDR3 DNA	CDR3 protein
TRBJ2-1	TRBV18	TRBD2	NA	TGTGCCAGCTCACTAGCGGGGGGCACTAATGAGCAGTTCTTC	CASSLAGGTNEQFF
TRBJ1-6	TRBV13	NA	NA	TGTGCCAGCAGCTTTGGACAGCTTAATAATTCACCCCTCCACTTT	CASSFGQLNNSPLHF
TRBJ1-1	TRBV19	NA	NA	TGTGCCAGTAGTAGAGAAAGGGGGGGCGGTGGGAACACTGAAGCTTTCTTT	CASSRERGGGGNTEAFF
TRBJ2-2	TRBV6-5	TRBD1	few	TGTGCCATTAACCGGGACAGGGGAGAAGACGGGGAGCTGTTTTTT	CAINRDRGEDGELFF
TRBJ2-7	TRBV5-1	TRBD1	NA	TGCGCCAGCAGCTTCGGGACAGGCGGATACGAGCAGTACTTC	CASSFGTGGYEQYF
TRBJ2-7	TRBV12-3/TRBV12-4	NA	NA	TGTGCCAGCAGTTTAAGAGGATTCTACGAGCAGTACTTC	CASSLRGFYEQYF
TRBJ2-7	TRBV4-1	NA	once	TGCGCCAGCAGCCTCACCTTAGCGGACTCTGCCTACGAGCAGTACTTC	CASSLTLADSAYEQYF
TRBJ1-2	TRBV19	NA	NA	TGTGCCAGTAGTATGTATACGGGCTATGGCTACACCTTC	CASSMYTGYGYTF
TRBJ2-5	TRBV5-6	NA	once	TGTGCCAGCAGCGCGGGAAGTCTCCAGTACTTC	CASSAGSLQYF
TRBJ2-1	TRBV27	NA	NA	TGTGCCAGCAGTTTTAGGGCAGGGCTGAAGAATGAGCAGTTCTTC	CASSFRAGLKNEQFF
TRBJ1-4	TRBV6-5	NA	NA	TGTGCCAGCAGTTACTCTGGGACTTTATTTTTT	CASSYSGTLFF
TRBJ2-1	TRBV29-1	TRBD1	NA	TGCAGCGTTGATGAGGGGCAGGGGGCAGGGCAACATGAGCAGTTCTTC	CSVDEGQGAGQHEQFF
TRBJ1-1	TRBV30	NA	NA	TGTGCCTGGACTAAGGGGTGGACTGAAGCTTTCTTT	CAWTKGWTEAFF
TRBJ1-1	TRBV14	NA	NA	TGTGCCAGCAGCCACCCCCACGGGGGATCCACTGAAGCTTTCTTT	CASSHPHGGSTEAFF
TRBJ1-2	TRBV6-2/TRBV6-3	NA	NA	TGTGCCAGCAGTTCCTGGACAGATAACACCTTC	CASSSWTDNTF
TRBJ1-5	TRBV19	NA	NA	TGTGCCAGTAGTATAGAGTCGTATAGCAATCAGCCCCAGCATTTT	CASSIESYSNQPQHF
TRBJ2-7	TRBV7-2	NA	NA	TGTGCCAGCAGCTTAGCGAGGGTTTCCTACGAGCAGTACTTC	CASSLARVSYEQYF
TRBJ1-2	TRBV10-3	NA	NA	TGTGCCATCAGTGAGGTGGATCAGGACTCTGGCTACACCTTC	CAISEVDQDSGYTF
TRBJ2-1	TRBV4-3	TRBD2	NA	TGCGCCAGCAGCCAAGATTGGGCTAGCGGACACAATGAGCAGTTCTTC	CASSQDWASGHNEQFF
TRBJ2-7	TRBV10-2	NA	NA	TGCGCCAGCGGTATCGCGGGGGCTGAGGAGCAGTACTTC	CASGIAGAEEQYF
TRBJ1-1	TRBV9	NA	NA	TGTGCCAGCAGCGTACCCCTACAGGGTTTGGGGAACACTGAAGCTTTCTTT	CASSVPLQGLGNTEAFF